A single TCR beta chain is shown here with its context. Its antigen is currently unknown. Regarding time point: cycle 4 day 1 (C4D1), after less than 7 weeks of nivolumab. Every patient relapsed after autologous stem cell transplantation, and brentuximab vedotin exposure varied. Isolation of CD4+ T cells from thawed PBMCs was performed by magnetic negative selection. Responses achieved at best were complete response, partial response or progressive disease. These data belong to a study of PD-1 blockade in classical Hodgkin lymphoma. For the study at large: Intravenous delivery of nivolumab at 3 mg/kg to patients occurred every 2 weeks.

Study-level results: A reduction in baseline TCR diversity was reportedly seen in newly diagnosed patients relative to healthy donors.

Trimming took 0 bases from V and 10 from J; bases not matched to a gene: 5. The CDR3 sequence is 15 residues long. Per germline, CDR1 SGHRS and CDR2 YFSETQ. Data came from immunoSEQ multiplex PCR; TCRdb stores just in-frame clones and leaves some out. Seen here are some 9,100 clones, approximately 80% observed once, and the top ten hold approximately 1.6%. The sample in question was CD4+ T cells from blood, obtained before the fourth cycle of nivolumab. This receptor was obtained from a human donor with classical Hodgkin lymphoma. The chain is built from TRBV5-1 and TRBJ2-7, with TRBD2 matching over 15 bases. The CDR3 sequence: CASSLEGTSGGFQYF. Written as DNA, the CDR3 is TGCGCCAGCAGCTTGGAGGGGACTAGCGGGGGGTTCCAGTACTTC.